This T cell receptor beta chain is drawn from a study of T cells in Graves' hyperthyroidism and ophthalmopathy. About this clonotype: Antigen unknown.

The germline CDR1 and CDR2 sequences are KGHDR and SFDVKD. The CDR3 runs 13 residues. The V end lost 10 bases, the J end lost 3 bases, and 14 bases lay between the germline ends. The source material, RNA transcripts, was used to amplify TCR beta CDR3 regions. TCR CDR3 regions were first amplified by RT-PCR with HTBI primers. TCRdb itself ran the multiplex PCR reads through MiXCR, one entry per CDR3 protein. The sample holds around 500,000 distinct CDR3 sequences, approximately 16% seen once. The study's findings and limits: Ophthalmopathy, as predicted by the model, came a median around 7 months after the prediction.

The chain combines TRBV24-1 with TRBJ1-1; tentatively, D is TRBD1 (5 bases). Sequences were obtained from blood. This TCR derives from a woman aged 30 to 39 with Graves' ophthalmopathy. The CDR3, as DNA: TGTGCCACAATGGCAGGGTCCGACACTGAAGCTTTCTTT. This translates into CATMAGSDTEAFF.